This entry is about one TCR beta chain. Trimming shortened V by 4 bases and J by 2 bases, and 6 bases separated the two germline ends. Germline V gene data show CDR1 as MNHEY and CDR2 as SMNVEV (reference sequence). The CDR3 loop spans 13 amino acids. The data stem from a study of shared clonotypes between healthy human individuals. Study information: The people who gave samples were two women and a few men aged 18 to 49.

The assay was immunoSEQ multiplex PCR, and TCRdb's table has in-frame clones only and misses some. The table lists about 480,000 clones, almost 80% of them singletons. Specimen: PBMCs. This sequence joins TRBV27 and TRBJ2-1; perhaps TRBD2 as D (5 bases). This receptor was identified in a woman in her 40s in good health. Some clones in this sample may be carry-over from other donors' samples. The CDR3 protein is CASSSGTYNEQFF. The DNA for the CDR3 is TGTGCCAGCAGTTCCGGGACCTACAATGAGCAGTTCTTC.